The rows below give T cell receptor beta chains drawn from one sample of a study of cytomegalovirus exposure and HLA in healthy donors. The repertoire was sequenced with immunoSEQ multiplex PCR; TCRdb's copy has only in-frame clones and lacks some. Here the sample spans about 130,000 clones, 55% to 80% being singletons. The specimen was PBMCs. The receptors originated from a middle-aged woman in good health and CMV-seronegative. CDR3s leave out the opening cysteine and the closing phenylalanine or tryptophan. The order of the fields is CDR3 length, J gene, V gene, CDR3 protein.

length: 12
J: TRBJ1-2
V: TRBV4-2
CDR3: ASSQDADSYGYT

length: 18
J: TRBJ1-1
V: TRBV4-1
CDR3: ASSRKQVGMGRSMNTEAF

length: 13
J: TRBJ2-7
V: TRBV18
CDR3: ASSPRGGDSYEQY

length: 12
J: TRBJ1-4
V: TRBV30
CDR3: AQGSGAGNEKLF

length: 13
J: TRBJ2-3
V: TRBV6-1
CDR3: ASRSGGAGTDTQY

length: 12
J: TRBJ2-3
V: TRBV12-5
CDR3: ASGLGGTGDTQY

length: 12
J: TRBJ1-1
V: TRBV19
CDR3: ASSIRQALAEAF

length: 13
J: TRBJ2-3
V: TRBV4-3
CDR3: ASSQSGTGTDTQY

length: 13
J: TRBJ1-1
V: TRBV27
CDR3: ASSDLQGARTEAF

length: 16
J: TRBJ1-1
V: TRBV7-3
CDR3: ASSLRAPGQGMDTEAF

length: 11
J: TRBJ1-5
V: TRBV2
CDR3: ATGQGYDQPQH

length: 12
J: TRBJ1-1
V: TRBV27
CDR3: ASSLISGGSEAF

length: 13
J: TRBJ1-2
V: TRBV19
CDR3: ASSPQGSDNYGYT

length: 15
J: TRBJ2-5
V: TRBV7-6
CDR3: ASSLETGQGLRETQY

length: 13
J: TRBJ1-6
V: TRBV9
CDR3: ASSVRSGENSPLH

length: 12
J: TRBJ2-1
V: TRBV29-1
CDR3: SVEGGETYNEQF

length: 11
J: TRBJ1-3
V: TRBV7-7
CDR3: ASSPGQGNTIY

length: 16
J: TRBJ1-5
V: TRBV27
CDR3: ASSRVSGTGTSNQPQH

length: 14
J: TRBJ1-4
V: TRBV9
CDR3: ASSPPDSLRGEKLF

length: 13
J: TRBJ2-7
V: TRBV27
CDR3: ASSIRGVGPYEQY

length: 12
J: TRBJ1-1
V: TRBV4-1
CDR3: ASSQVGGLTEAF

length: 12
J: TRBJ2-3
V: TRBV7-9
CDR3: ASSLGLPTDTQY

length: 16
J: TRBJ1-2
V: TRBV7-3
CDR3: ASSSTGGALSLVDGYT

length: 14
J: TRBJ2-3
V: TRBV27
CDR3: ASSLRMGGSTDTQY

length: 12
J: TRBJ1-5
V: TRBV19
CDR3: ASTGTGFKQPQH

length: 11
J: TRBJ1-1
V: TRBV2
CDR3: ATATSGCTEAF

length: 12
J: TRBJ2-3
V: TRBV5-6
CDR3: ASSLRQATDTQY

length: 11
J: TRBJ1-1
V: TRBV7-3
CDR3: ASSLAGRDEAF

length: 14
J: TRBJ2-2
V: TRBV19
CDR3: ASSIAAGVGTGELF

length: 12
J: TRBJ2-7
V: TRBV5-6
CDR3: ASSLRAGGGEQY

length: 12
J: TRBJ1-2
V: TRBV6-1
CDR3: ASSETDSNYGYT

length: 14
J: TRBJ2-1
V: TRBV27
CDR3: ASSFLGGTDYNEQF

length: 16
J: TRBJ2-2
V: TRBV7-9
CDR3: ASSLKGSGGADTGELF

length: 12
J: TRBJ2-3
V: TRBV10-2
CDR3: ASSVRVGTDTQY

length: 13
J: TRBJ2-5
V: TRBV7-2
CDR3: ASSLLPGGQETQY

length: 14
J: TRBJ2-2
V: TRBV6-5
CDR3: ASSYSASRYTGELF

length: 9
J: TRBJ2-7
V: TRBV25-1
CDR3: ASQDREKQY

length: 14
J: TRBJ2-5
V: TRBV6-5
CDR3: ASSYSIPGGRETQY

length: 12
J: TRBJ2-7
V: TRBV4-1
CDR3: ASSPPGQSYEQY

length: 11
J: TRBJ1-5
V: TRBV6-1
CDR3: ASSWSSNQPQH

length: 13
J: TRBJ2-7
V: TRBV29-1
CDR3: SVVNPRGRTYEQY

length: 11
J: TRBJ1-2
V: TRBV30
CDR3: AWSGTASYGYT

length: 11
J: TRBJ1-1
V: TRBV29-1
CDR3: SVEARQGRGAF